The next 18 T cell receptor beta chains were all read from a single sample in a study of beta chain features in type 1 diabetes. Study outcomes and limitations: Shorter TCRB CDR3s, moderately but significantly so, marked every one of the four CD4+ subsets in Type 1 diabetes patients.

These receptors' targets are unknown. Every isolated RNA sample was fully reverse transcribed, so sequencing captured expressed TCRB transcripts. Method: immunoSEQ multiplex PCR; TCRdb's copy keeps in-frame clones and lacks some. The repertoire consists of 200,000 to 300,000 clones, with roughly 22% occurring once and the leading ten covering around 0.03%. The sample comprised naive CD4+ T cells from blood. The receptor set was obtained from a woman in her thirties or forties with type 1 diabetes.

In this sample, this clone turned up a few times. This CDR3 is CASTQSGGNSPLHF. In DNA form, the CDR3 reads TGTGCCAGCACCCAATCGGGAGGAAATTCACCCCTCCACTTT. The chain joins TRBV27 to TRBJ1-6; D gene unclear. Trimming left V 7 bases short and J 7 bases short, with 14 bases between. This CDR3 has 14 residues. Germline V lookup: CDR1 MNHEY, CDR2 SMNVEV (reference sequence).

The CDR3 is CSYPAAGALRDTQYF. CDR3 bases: TGCAGCTATCCGGCCGCGGGAGCGTTACGGGATACGCAGTATTTT. The chain has TRBV29-1 and TRBJ2-3; 7 bases agree with TRBD2. The germline gives CDR1 SQVTM, CDR2 ANQGSEA. J was trimmed by 6 bases and V by 8 bases; bases with no gene match: 17. This CDR3 is 15 amino acids long.

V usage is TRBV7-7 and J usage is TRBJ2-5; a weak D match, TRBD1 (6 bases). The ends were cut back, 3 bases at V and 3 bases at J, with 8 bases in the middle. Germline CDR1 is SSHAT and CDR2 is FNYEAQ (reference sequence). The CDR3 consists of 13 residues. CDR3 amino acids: CASSLGQEETQYF. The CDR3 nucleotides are TGTGCCAGCAGCTTGGGACAAGAAGAGACCCAGTACTTC.

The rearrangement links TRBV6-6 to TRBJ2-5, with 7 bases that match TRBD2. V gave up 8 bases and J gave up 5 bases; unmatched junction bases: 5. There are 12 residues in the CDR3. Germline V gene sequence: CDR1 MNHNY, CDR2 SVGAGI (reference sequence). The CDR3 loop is CASGLGGETQYF. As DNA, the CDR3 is TGTGCCAGCGGTCTGGGGGGGGAGACCCAGTACTTC.

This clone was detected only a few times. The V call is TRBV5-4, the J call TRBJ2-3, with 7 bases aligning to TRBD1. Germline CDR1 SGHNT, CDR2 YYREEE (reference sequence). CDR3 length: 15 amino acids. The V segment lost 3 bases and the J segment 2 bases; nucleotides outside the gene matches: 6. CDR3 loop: CASSSDRSFTDTQYF. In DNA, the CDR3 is TGTGCCAGCAGCTCGGACAGGAGCTTCACAGATACGCAGTATTTT.

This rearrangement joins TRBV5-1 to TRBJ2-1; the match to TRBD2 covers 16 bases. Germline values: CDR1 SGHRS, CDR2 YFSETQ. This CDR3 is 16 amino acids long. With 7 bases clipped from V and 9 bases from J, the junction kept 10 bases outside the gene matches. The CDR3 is CASRTGLAGGPGEQFF. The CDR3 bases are TGCGCCAGCCGCACGGGACTAGCGGGAGGGCCGGGTGAGCAGTTCTTC.

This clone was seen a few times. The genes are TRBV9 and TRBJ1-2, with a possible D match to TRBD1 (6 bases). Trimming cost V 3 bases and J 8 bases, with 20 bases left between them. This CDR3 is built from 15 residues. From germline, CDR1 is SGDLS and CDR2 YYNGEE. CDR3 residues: CASSAFGGSSAGYTF. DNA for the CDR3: TGTGCCAGCAGCGCCTTTGGGGGCTCCTCTGCGGGCTACACCTTC.

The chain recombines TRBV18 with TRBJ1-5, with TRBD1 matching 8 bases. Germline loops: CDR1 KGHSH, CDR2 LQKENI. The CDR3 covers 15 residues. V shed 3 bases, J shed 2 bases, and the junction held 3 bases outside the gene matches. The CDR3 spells CASSPDRGGNQPQHF. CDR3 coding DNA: TGTGCCAGCTCACCCGACAGGGGCGGCAATCAGCCCCAGCATTTT.

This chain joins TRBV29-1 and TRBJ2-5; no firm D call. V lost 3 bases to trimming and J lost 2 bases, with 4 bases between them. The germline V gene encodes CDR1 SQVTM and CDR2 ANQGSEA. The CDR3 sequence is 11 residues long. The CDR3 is CSVDRQETQYF. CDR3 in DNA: TGCAGCGTTGACAGGCAAGAGACCCAGTACTTC.

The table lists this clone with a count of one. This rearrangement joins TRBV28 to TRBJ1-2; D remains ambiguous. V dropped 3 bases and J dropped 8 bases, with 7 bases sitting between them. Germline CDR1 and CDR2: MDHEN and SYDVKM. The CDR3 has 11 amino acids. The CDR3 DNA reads TGTGCCAGCAGTTTTCGGAGCGGCTACACCTTC. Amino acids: CASSFRSGYTF.

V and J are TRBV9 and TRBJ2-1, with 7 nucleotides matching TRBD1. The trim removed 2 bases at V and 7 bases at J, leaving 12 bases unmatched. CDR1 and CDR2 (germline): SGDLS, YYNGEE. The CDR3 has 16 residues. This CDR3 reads CASSVPTGTVLNEQFF. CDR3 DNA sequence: TGTGCCAGCAGCGTTCCCACCGGGACAGTGTTGAATGAGCAGTTCTTC.

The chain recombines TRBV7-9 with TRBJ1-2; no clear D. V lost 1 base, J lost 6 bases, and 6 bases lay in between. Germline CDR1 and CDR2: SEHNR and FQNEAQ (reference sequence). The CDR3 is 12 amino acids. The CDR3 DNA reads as TGTGCCAGCAGCTTAGATCCGGATGGCTACACCTTC. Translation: CASSLDPDGYTF.

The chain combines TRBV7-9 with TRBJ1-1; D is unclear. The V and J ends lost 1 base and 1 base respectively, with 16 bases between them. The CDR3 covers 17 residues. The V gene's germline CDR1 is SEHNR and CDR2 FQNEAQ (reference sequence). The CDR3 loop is CASSLGVAGGANTEAFF. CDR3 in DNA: TGTGCCAGCAGCTTAGGCGTCGCGGGCGGCGCGAACACTGAAGCTTTCTTT.

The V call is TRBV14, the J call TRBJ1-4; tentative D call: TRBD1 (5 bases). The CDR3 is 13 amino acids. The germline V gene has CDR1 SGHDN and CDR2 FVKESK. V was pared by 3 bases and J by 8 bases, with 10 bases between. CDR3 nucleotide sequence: TGTGCCAGCAGCCAGAACAGGCTAGAAAAACTGTTTTTT. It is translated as CASSQNRLEKLFF.

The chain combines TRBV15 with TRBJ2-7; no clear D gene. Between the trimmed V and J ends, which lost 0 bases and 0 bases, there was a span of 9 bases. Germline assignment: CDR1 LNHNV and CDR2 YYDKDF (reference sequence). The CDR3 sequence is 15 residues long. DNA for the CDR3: TGTGCCACCAGCAGAGACCCTGGTAGCTCCTACGAGCAGTACTTC. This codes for CATSRDPGSSYEQYF. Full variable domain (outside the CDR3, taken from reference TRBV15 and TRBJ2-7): DAMVIQNPRYQVTQFGKPVTLSCSQTLNHNVMYWYQQKSSQAPKLLFHYYDKDFNNEADTPDNFQSRRPNTSFCFLDIRSPGLGDTAMYLCATSRDPGSSYEQYFGPGTRLTVT.

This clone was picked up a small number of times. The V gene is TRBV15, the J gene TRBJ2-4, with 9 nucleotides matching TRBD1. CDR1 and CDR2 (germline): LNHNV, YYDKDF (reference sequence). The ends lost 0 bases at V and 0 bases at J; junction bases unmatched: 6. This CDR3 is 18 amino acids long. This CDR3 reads CATSRDSDRGEAKNIQYF. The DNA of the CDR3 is TGTGCCACCAGCAGAGATTCCGACAGGGGGGAAGCCAAAAACATTCAGTACTTC.

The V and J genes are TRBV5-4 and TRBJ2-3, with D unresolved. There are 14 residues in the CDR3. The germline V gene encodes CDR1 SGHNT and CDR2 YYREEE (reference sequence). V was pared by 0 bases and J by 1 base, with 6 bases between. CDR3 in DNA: TGTGCCAGCAGCTTGGGAGTTGGCACAGATACGCAGTATTTT. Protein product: CASSLGVGTDTQYF.

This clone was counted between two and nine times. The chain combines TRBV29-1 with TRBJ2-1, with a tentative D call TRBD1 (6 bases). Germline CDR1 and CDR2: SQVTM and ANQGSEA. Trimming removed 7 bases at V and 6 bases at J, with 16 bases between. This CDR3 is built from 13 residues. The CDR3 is CSAYRVRGNEQFF. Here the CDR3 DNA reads TGCAGCGCCTACAGGGTTCGGGGCAATGAGCAGTTCTTC.